This is a list of T cell receptor beta chains from one sample in a study of OX40 agonist ivuxolimab in advanced cancers. The method was immunoSEQ multiplex PCR; TCRdb's version includes in-frame clones alone and lacks a portion of them. The table lists 55,000 to 90,000 clones, 82% of them singletons. The sample consisted of CD4+ or CD8+ T cells sorted from blood, taken in a trial of the OX40 agonist ivuxolimab. The receptors shown here come from an adult with an advanced solid tumor such as melanoma, head and neck, liver or kidney cancer. CDR3s include the opening cysteine and the closing phenylalanine or tryptophan. Fields, in order: CDR3 protein, CDR3 DNA, D gene, clone size, V gene, J gene. D genes are given only for firm matches. Some rows mark clone size as missing; the rest say once, few, many or name a class of expanded clone.

cdr3_aa: CASSLGQYQETQYF
cdr3_nt: TGCGCCAGCAGCTTGGGACAGTACCAAGAGACCCAGTACTTC
d_call: -
clone_size: -
v_call: TRBV5-1
j_call: TRBJ2-5

cdr3_aa: CASSGLRAGSTGELFF
cdr3_nt: TGTGCCAGCAGCGGACTCCGAGCGGGGAGTACCGGGGAGCTGTTTTTT
d_call: TRBD2
clone_size: -
v_call: TRBV14
j_call: TRBJ2-2

cdr3_aa: CASSKAGQGSYGELFF
cdr3_nt: TGTGCCAGCAGTAAGGCGGGACAGGGATCTTACGGGGAGCTGTTTTTT
d_call: TRBD1
clone_size: -
v_call: TRBV2
j_call: TRBJ2-2

cdr3_aa: CASSVSPRGRRGYTF
cdr3_nt: TGTGCCAGCAGCGTATCTCCTCGAGGGCGTCGTGGCTACACCTTC
d_call: -
clone_size: -
v_call: TRBV9
j_call: TRBJ1-2

cdr3_aa: CASSVVLNTEAFF
cdr3_nt: TGTGCCAGCAGCGTAGTATTGAACACTGAAGCTTTCTTT
d_call: -
clone_size: -
v_call: TRBV9
j_call: TRBJ1-1

cdr3_aa: CASSMGYTGELFF
cdr3_nt: TGTGCCAGTAGTATGGGATACACCGGGGAGCTGTTTTTT
d_call: -
clone_size: few
v_call: TRBV19
j_call: TRBJ2-2

cdr3_aa: CASSRRDKGGELFF
cdr3_nt: TGTGCCAGCTCGCGCCGGGACAAGGGCGGGGAGCTGTTTTTT
d_call: -
clone_size: -
v_call: TRBV18
j_call: TRBJ2-2

cdr3_aa: CASSSILGRETQYF
cdr3_nt: TGTGCCAGTAGTAGTATACTAGGGAGAGAGACCCAGTACTTC
d_call: -
clone_size: -
v_call: TRBV19
j_call: TRBJ2-5

cdr3_aa: CASRGQLSSNYGYTF
cdr3_nt: TGTGCCAGCAGGGGACAGTTGAGCTCTAACTATGGCTACACCTTC
d_call: TRBD1
clone_size: -
v_call: TRBV11-2
j_call: TRBJ1-2

cdr3_aa: CASSPGLAQEQYF
cdr3_nt: TGTGCCAGCTCACCGGGACTAGCCCAAGAGCAGTACTTC
d_call: TRBD2
clone_size: many
v_call: TRBV18
j_call: TRBJ2-7